Presented here are 3 T cell receptor beta chains from one specimen sequenced in a study of blood T cell repertoires in COVID-19 (dated by TCRdb to 2019 to 2021). The library was prepared using the immunoSEQ multiplex PCR assay. The clones in this table, taken by TCRdb from immuneACCESS, are in-frame only. Not every clone is retained; where verified, under half of the shortfall comes from an unresolved V gene, and the cause of the rest is unknown. In all, the sample holds 390,000 or so clones, and around 87% of those were seen once. The top ten hold 8% to 13% of the sample. The source material was peripheral blood. The receptors here all came from a woman in her 30s with COVID-19, enrolled during active disease.

This chain joins TRBV13 and TRBJ2-5; D is possibly TRBD2 (5 bases). This CDR3 has 14 amino acids. Trimming pared 5 bases from V and 2 bases from J, leaving 12 bases between. In germline, CDR1 is PRHDT, CDR2 FYEKMQ (reference sequence). The CDR3: CASSRRLPQETQYF. CDR3 coding DNA: TGTGCCAGCAGCCGCAGACTACCTCAAGAGACCCAGTACTTC.

This clone was seen only a few times. The gene calls are TRBV2 and TRBJ2-1; 10 nucleotides agree with TRBD2. The CDR3 extends over 14 amino acids. Germline assignment: CDR1 SNHLY and CDR2 FYNNEI. J gave up 8 bases and V 6 bases, and 7 bases lay outside the gene matches. CDR3 amino acids: CASRGASGSDEQFF. CDR3 bases: TGTGCCAGCAGAGGGGCTAGCGGGAGTGATGAGCAGTTCTTC.

The sample holds one count of this clone. The chain has TRBV29-1 and TRBJ2-3, with TRBD1 as a possible D gene (6 bases). V was cut by 7 bases and J by 3 bases, with 11 bases left in between. This CDR3 is built from 12 residues. The V gene's germline CDR1 is SQVTM and CDR2 ANQGSEA. The CDR3 loop is CSGSQGTDTQYF. CDR3 DNA sequence: TGCAGCGGCTCGCAGGGGACAGATACGCAGTATTTT.